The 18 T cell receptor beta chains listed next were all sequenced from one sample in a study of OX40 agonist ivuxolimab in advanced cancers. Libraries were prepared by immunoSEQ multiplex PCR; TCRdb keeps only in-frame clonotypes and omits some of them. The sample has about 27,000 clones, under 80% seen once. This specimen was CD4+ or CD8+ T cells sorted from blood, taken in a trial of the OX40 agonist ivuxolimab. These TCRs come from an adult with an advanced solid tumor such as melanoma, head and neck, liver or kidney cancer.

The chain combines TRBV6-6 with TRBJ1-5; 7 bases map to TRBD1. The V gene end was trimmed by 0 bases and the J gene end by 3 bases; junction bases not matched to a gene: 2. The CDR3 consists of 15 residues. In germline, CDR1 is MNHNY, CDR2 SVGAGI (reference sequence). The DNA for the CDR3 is TGTGCCAGCAGTTACTCCGGGACAGTCAATCAGCCCCAGCATTTT. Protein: CASSYSGTVNQPQHF.

The CDR3 DNA is TGTGCCAGCAGTAAACGGGATTCGAAGAATGAAAAACTGTTTTTT. It is translated as CASSKRDSKNEKLFF. The J gene is TRBJ1-4, the V gene TRBV2, with D unresolved. Germline V gene lookup returns CDR1 SNHLY and CDR2 FYNNEI. The CDR3 extends over 15 amino acids. The ends were cut back, 5 bases at V and 5 bases at J, with 15 bases in the middle.

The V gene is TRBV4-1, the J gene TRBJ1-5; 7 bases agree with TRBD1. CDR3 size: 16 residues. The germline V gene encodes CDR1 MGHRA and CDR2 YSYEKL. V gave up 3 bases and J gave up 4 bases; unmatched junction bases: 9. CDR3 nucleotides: TGCGCCAGCAGCCAGGTACGACAGGGCGGAAATCAGCCCCAGCATTTT. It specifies CASSQVRQGGNQPQHF.

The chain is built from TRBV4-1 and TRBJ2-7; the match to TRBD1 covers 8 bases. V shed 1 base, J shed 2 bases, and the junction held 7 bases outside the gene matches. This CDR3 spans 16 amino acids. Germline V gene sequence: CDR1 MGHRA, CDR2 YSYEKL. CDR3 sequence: CASSQGRTGNAYEQYF. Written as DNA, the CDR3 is TGCGCCAGCAGCCAAGGTAGGACAGGGAATGCCTACGAGCAGTACTTC.

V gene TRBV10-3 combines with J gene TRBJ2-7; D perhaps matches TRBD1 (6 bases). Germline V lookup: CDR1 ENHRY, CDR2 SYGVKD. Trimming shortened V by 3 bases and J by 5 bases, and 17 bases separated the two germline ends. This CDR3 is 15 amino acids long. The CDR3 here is CAISDSLTGRDEQYF. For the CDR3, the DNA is TGTGCCATCAGTGACTCTTTGACAGGCCGGGACGAGCAGTACTTC.

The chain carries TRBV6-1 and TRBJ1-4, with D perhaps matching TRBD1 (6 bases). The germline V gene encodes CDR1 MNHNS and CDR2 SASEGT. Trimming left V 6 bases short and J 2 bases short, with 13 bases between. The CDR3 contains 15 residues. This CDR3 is CASSYRDTTNEKLFF. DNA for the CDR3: TGTGCCAGCAGCTACCGGGACACGACTAATGAAAAACTGTTTTTT.

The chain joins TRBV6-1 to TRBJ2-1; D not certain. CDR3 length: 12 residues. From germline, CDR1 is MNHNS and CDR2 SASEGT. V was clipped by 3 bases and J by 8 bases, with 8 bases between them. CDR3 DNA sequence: TGTGCCAGCAGTGACTACCGTTATGAGCAGTTCTTC. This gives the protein CASSDYRYEQFF.

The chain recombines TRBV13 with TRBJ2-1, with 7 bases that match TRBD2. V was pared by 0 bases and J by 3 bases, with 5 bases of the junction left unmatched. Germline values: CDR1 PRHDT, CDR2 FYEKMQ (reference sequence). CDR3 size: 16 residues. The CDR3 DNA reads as TGTGCCAGCAGCTTAGGATGGCTAGCGGACTACAATGAGCAGTTCTTC. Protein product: CASSLGWLADYNEQFF.

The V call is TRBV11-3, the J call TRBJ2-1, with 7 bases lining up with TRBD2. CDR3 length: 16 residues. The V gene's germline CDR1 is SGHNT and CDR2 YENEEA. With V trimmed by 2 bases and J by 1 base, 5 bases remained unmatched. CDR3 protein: CASSLLRGSSYNEQFF. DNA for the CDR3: TGTGCCAGCAGCTTACTCCGCGGGAGTTCCTACAATGAGCAGTTCTTC. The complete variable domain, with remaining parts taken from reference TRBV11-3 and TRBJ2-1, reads EAGVVQSPRYKIIEKKQPVAFWCNPISGHNTLYWYLQNLGQGPELLIRYENEEAVDDSQLPKDRFSAERLKGVDSTLKIQPAELGDSAVYLCASSLLRGSSYNEQFFGPGTRLTVL.

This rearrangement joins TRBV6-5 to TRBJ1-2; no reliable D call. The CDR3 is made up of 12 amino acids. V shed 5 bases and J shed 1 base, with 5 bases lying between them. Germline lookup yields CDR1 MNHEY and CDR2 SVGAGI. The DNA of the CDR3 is TGTGCCAGCAGTACGGATAACTATGGCTACACCTTC. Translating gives CASSTDNYGYTF.

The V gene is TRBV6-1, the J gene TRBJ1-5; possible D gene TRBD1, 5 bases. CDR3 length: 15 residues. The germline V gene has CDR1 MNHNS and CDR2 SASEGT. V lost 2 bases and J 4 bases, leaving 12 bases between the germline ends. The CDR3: CASSERRQGNQPQHF. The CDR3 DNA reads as TGTGCCAGCAGTGAACGGCGTCAGGGTAATCAGCCCCAGCATTTT.

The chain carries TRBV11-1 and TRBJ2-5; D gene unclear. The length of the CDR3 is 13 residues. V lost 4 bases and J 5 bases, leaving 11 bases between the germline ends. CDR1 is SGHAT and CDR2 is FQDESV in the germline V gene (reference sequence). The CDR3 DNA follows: TGTGCCAGCAGCTCCCGCGCCGCGGAGACCCAGTACTTC. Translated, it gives CASSSRAAETQYF.

For the CDR3, the DNA is TGTGCCAGCAGCCCTTCCGGGACAGGGGTCATAGGCTACACCTTC. This encodes CASSPSGTGVIGYTF. V is TRBV9 and J is TRBJ1-2, with 10 bases that match TRBD1. Germline V gene sequence: CDR1 SGDLS, CDR2 YYNGEE. Germline trimming cut 4 bases from V and 8 bases from J; bases unmatched to any gene: 11. The CDR3 has 15 amino acids.

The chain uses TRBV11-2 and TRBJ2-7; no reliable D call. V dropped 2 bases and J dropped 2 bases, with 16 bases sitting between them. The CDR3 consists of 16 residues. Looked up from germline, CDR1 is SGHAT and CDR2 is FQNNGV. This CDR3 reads CASSLTYGTAAYEQYF. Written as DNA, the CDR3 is TGTGCCAGCAGCTTAACGTATGGTACGGCCGCCTACGAGCAGTACTTC.

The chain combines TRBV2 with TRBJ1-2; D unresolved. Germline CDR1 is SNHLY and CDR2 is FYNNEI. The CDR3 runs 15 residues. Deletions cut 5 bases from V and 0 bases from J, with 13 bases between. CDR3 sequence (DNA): TGTGCCAGCAGTCAACCGACCTCACCTAACTATGGCTACACCTTC. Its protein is CASSQPTSPNYGYTF.

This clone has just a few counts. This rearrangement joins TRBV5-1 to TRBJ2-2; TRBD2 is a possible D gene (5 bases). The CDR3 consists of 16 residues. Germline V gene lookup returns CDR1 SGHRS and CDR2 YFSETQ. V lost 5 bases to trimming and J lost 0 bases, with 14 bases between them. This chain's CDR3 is CASSLLPGSNTGELFF. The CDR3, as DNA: TGCGCCAGCAGTCTCCTTCCGGGGTCGAACACCGGGGAGCTGTTTTTT.

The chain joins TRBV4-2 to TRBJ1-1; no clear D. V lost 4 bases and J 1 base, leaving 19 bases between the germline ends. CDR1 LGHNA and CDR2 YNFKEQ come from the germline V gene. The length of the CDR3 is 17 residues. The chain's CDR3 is CASSPREGPYTNTEAFF. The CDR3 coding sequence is TGTGCCAGCAGCCCTCGCGAGGGCCCTTATACGAACACTGAAGCTTTCTTT.

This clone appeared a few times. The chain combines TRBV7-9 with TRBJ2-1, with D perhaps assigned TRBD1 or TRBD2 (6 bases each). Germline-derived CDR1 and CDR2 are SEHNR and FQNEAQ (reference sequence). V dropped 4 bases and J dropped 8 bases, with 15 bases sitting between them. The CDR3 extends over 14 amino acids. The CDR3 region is CASSSLHRDYEQFF. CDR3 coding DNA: TGTGCCAGCAGCTCCCTGCACAGGGACTATGAGCAGTTCTTC. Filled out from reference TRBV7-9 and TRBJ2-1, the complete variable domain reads DTGVSQNPRHKITKRGQNVTFRCDPISEHNRLYWYRQTLGQGPEFLTYFQNEAQLEKSRLLSDRFSAERPKGSFSTLEIQRTEQGDSAMYLCASSSLHRDYEQFFGPGTRLTVL.